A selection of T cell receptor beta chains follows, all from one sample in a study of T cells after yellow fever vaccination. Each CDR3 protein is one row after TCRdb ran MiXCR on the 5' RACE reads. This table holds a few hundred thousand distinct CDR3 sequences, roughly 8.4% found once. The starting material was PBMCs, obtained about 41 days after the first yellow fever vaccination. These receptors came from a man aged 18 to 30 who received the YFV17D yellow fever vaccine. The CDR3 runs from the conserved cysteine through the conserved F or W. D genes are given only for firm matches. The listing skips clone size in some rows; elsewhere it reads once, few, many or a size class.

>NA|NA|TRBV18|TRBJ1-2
CASSQSGAGSGYGYTF
TGTGCCAGCTCCCAAAGCGGTGCAGGGTCGGGCTATGGCTACACCTTC
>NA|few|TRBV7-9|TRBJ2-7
CASSLGQGTSHEQYF
TGTGCCAGCAGCTTGGGGCAGGGTACCTCCCACGAGCAGTACTTC
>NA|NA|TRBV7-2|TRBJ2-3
CASPRLGTDTQYF
TGTGCCAGCCCTCGCCTGGGGACAGATACGCAGTATTTT
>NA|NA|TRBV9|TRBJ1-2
CASSEGGMRGYGYTF
TGTGCCAGCAGCGAGGGGGGAATGCGGGGCTATGGCTACACCTTC
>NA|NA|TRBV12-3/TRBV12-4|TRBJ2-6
CASSLRGAGANVLTF
TGTGCCAGCAGTTTGAGAGGGGCTGGGGCCAACGTCCTGACTTTC
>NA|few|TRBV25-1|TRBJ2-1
CASLREDEQFF
TGTGCCAGCTTACGAGAGGATGAGCAGTTCTTC
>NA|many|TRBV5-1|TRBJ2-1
CASSLAVRRSQNEQFF
TGCGCCAGCAGCTTGGCCGTCAGGCGTTCACAGAATGAGCAGTTCTTC
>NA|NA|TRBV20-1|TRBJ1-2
CSARDPRDTANYGYTF
TGCAGTGCTAGAGACCCCCGGGACACAGCTAACTATGGCTACACCTTC
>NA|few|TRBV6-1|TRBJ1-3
CASSLTAGNTIYF
TGTGCCAGCAGCCTAACTGCGGGAAACACCATATATTTT
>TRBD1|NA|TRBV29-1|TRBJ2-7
CSVGTGATYEQYF
TGCAGCGTCGGGACAGGGGCTACCTACGAGCAGTACTTC
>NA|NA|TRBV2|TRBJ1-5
CASSAPYAINQPQHF
TGTGCCAGCAGTGCCCCATACGCCATCAATCAGCCCCAGCATTTT
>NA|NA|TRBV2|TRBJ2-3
CASSTQGRTDTQYF
TGTGCCAGCAGCACACAGGGTAGGACAGATACGCAGTATTTT
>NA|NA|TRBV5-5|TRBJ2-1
CASSLGDSYLTAEFF
TGTGCCAGCAGCTTGGGTGACTCATATCTTACAGCGGAGTTCTTC
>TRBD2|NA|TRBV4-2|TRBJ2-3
CASSQERSGGGDTQYF
TGTGCCAGCAGCCAAGAGCGAAGCGGGGGGGGAGATACGCAGTATTTT
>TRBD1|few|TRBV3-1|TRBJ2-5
CASSQIDRGDQYF
TGTGCCAGCAGCCAAATTGACAGGGGGGACCAGTACTTC
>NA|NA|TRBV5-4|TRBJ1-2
CASSLGTQVYGYTF
TGTGCCAGCAGCTTGGGGACCCAAGTCTATGGCTACACCTTC
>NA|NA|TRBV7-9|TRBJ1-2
CASSSHGGAYGYTF
TGTGCCAGCAGCTCCCACGGGGGGGCCTATGGCTACACCTTC
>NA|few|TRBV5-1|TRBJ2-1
CASSPAAEPYNEQFF
TGCGCCAGCAGCCCGGCTGCCGAGCCCTACAATGAGCAGTTCTTC
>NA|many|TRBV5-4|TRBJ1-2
CASRGGGGAFSLGYTF
TGTGCCAGCAGAGGTGGGGGGGGCGCGTTTTCGTTGGGCTACACCTTC
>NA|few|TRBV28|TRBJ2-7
CASHRGGQATYEQYF
TGTGCCAGTCATAGGGGGGGACAGGCGACCTACGAGCAGTACTTC
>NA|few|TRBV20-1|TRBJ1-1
CCARDRIRTVTGNTEAFF
TGCTGTGCTAGAGATCGGATCCGAACGGTTACAGGTAACACTGAAGCTTTCTTT
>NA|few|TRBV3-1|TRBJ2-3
CASSQPPNTQYF
TGTGCCAGCAGCCAACCTCCGAATACGCAGTATTTT
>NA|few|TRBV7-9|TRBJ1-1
CASSSPLEWVTEAFF
TGTGCCAGCAGCTCGCCCCTTGAATGGGTTACTGAAGCTTTCTTT
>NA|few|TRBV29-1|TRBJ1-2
CSAAPYGNYGYTF
TGCAGCGCCGCACCCTACGGAAACTATGGCTACACCTTC
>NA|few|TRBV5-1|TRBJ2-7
CASSPAMGGPYEQYF
TGCGCCAGCAGCCCCGCTATGGGGGGGCCCTACGAGCAGTACTTC
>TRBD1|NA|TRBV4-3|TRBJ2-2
CASSPRRDRDTGELFF
TGCGCCAGCAGCCCCCGCCGGGACAGGGACACCGGGGAGCTGTTTTTT
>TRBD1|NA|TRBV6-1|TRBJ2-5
CASRVGQGWETQYF
TGTGCCAGCAGGGTGGGACAGGGCTGGGAGACCCAGTACTTC
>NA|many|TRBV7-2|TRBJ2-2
CASSFGLNTGELFF
TGTGCCAGCAGCTTTGGACTGAACACCGGGGAGCTGTTTTTT
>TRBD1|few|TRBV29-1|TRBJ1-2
CSVEEKGTGGAYGYTF
TGCAGCGTTGAAGAAAAGGGGACAGGGGGCGCCTATGGCTACACCTTC